These T cell receptor beta chains were read from a single sample in a study of Ad26.COV2.S vaccination and SARS-CoV-2 variants. Only in-frame clones appear in the TCRdb table, and some are missing; sequencing was by immunoSEQ multiplex PCR. The data contain roughly 680,000 clones, 80% to 90% of them singletons. The material sequenced was peripheral blood, taken in a trial of Ad26.COV2.S vaccine versus placebo. The receptors shown here come from a person between 18 and 65 years old who received the Ad26.COV2.S COVID-19 vaccine or a placebo. Both conserved end residues are part of each CDR3. Each record gives: D gene, V gene, J gene, clone size, CDR3 DNA, CDR3 protein. The D gene is left open where the match is weak. Only part of the rows carry a size: once, few, many, or a class if the clone is expanded.

-,TRBV5-8,TRBJ1-6,-,TGTGCCAGCAGCTTGGAGCCGGGGAATAATTCACCCCTCCACTTT,CASSLEPGNNSPLHF
-,TRBV29-1,TRBJ2-2,-,TGCAGCGTAGGGGGTTCCGGGGAGCTGTTTTTT,CSVGGSGELFF
-,TRBV27,TRBJ2-7,-,TGTGCCAGCAAGCGGAGCGACAGGACTTACTACGAGCAGTACTTC,CASKRSDRTYYEQYF
-,TRBV27,TRBJ2-7,-,TGTGCCAGCCCTCACGGATTTCCGAAGTACTTC,CASPHGFPKYF
TRBD1,TRBV2,TRBJ1-3,-,TGTGCCAGCAGGCGGGACAGCTCTGGAAACACCATATATTTT,CASRRDSSGNTIYF
-,TRBV12-5,TRBJ1-5,-,TGTGCTAGTGGCCCCGGGGTCAGGCAGCCCCAGCATTTT,CASGPGVRQPQHF
TRBD1,TRBV5-4,TRBJ1-4,-,TGTGCCAGCAGTCCGGACAGGGGGATAACTAATGAAAAACTGTTTTTT,CASSPDRGITNEKLFF
-,TRBV4-2,TRBJ1-1,-,TGTGCCAGCAGCCAAGTCACCAGGAACACTGAAGCTTTCTTT,CASSQVTRNTEAFF
-,TRBV21-1,TRBJ1-2,-,TGTGCCAGCAGCACCGGGATACACTATGGCTACACCTTC,CASSTGIHYGYTF
TRBD1,TRBV4-3,TRBJ2-7,-,TGCGCCAGCAGCCGCACCGGGACAGCGAGCTCCTACGAGCAGTACTTC,CASSRTGTASSYEQYF
-,TRBV6-5,TRBJ2-5,-,TGTGCCACCGGCGAAATACTCCAGACCCAGTACTTC,CATGEILQTQYF
-,TRBV29-1,TRBJ2-5,-,TGCAGCGTGGGACACCACCAAGAGACCCAGTACTTC,CSVGHHQETQYF
TRBD1,TRBV30,TRBJ1-5,few,TGTGCCTGGAGCGGAGGGACAGGGGTCGGCAATCAGCCCCAGCATTTT,CAWSGGTGVGNQPQHF
-,TRBV2,TRBJ1-6,-,TGTGCCAGCGATGTCCAGGGCAATAATTCACCCCTCCACTTT,CASDVQGNNSPLHF
-,TRBV3-1/TRBV3-2,TRBJ2-3,-,TGTGCCAGCAGCCAAGAGAGACTATCCCTCTACCCGTATTTT,CASSQERLSLYPYF
-,TRBV4-3,TRBJ2-7,-,TGCGCCAGCAGCCAAGAACCAGCCAGCTCCTACGAGCAGTACTTC,CASSQEPASSYEQYF
-,TRBV11-2,TRBJ2-7,-,TGTGCCAGCAGCTTAAGGGCGTGGGAGGAAAGCTACGAGCAGTACTTC,CASSLRAWEESYEQYF
-,TRBV19,TRBJ2-2,-,TGTGCCAGTATCCTTAGCGGAAACACCGGGGAGCTGTTTTTT,CASILSGNTGELFF